The rows below give T cell receptor beta chains drawn from one sample of a study of T cell clones after liver transplantation. Assay used: immunoSEQ multiplex PCR; TCRdb lists only in-frame clones, some missing. This table holds some 57,000 clones, more than 70% found once. Sequences were derived from CD4+ T cells from blood, sampled at the 22-month timepoint. The receptors come from a human patient who received a liver transplant. Some T cells may be graft donor cells. CDR3s include the opening cysteine and the closing phenylalanine or tryptophan. A D gene is named only where the DNA matches it firmly. Some rows have no size entry. The others give once, few or many, or a class for an expanded clone.

D: .
size: .
V: TRBV27
J: TRBJ2-3
CDR3: CASSPLLNAGGRTDTQYF
DNA: TGTGCCAGCAGTCCCCTACTAAATGCAGGGGGGAGGACAGATACGCAGTATTTT

D: .
size: few
V: TRBV28
J: TRBJ2-2
CDR3: CATRPGTASPTGELFF
DNA: TGTGCCACCAGACCAGGGACCGCAAGTCCTACCGGGGAGCTGTTTTTT

D: TRBD1
size: few
V: TRBV28
J: TRBJ1-2
CDR3: CASRLGYRGLGTNYGYTF
DNA: TGTGCCAGCAGACTAGGGTACAGGGGCTTAGGGACTAACTATGGCTACACCTTC

D: TRBD1
size: few
V: TRBV5-1
J: TRBJ1-5
CDR3: CASSLTGEDDQPQHF
DNA: TGCGCCAGCAGCCTTACAGGGGAGGACGATCAGCCCCAGCATTTT

D: .
size: .
V: TRBV29-1
J: TRBJ1-3
CDR3: CSVDTGGNTIYF
DNA: TGCAGCGTGGACACAGGGGGAAACACCATATATTTT

D: .
size: .
V: TRBV5-6
J: TRBJ2-7
CDR3: CASSLGYSYEQYF
DNA: TGTGCCAGCAGCTTGGGCTACTCCTACGAGCAGTACTTC

D: .
size: few
V: TRBV19
J: TRBJ2-2
CDR3: CASKADYTGELFF
DNA: TGTGCCAGTAAGGCAGACTACACCGGGGAGCTGTTTTTT

D: .
size: .
V: TRBV28
J: TRBJ2-5
CDR3: CASSLDKTKSQYF
DNA: TGTGCCAGCAGTTTAGACAAGACGAAGTCCCAGTACTTC

D: .
size: .
V: TRBV11-2
J: TRBJ2-7
CDR3: CASSPTQGPYEQYF
DNA: TGTGCCAGCAGCCCCACCCAGGGCCCCTACGAGCAGTACTTC

D: .
size: .
V: TRBV12-5
J: TRBJ2-3
CDR3: CASGWLTGGRGTQYF
DNA: TGTGCTAGTGGTTGGCTGACAGGCGGACGTGGTACGCAGTATTTT

D: .
size: .
V: TRBV30
J: TRBJ2-6
CDR3: CAWTGVPRANVLTF
DNA: TGTGCCTGGACCGGGGTCCCAAGGGCCAACGTCCTGACTTTC

D: .
size: .
V: TRBV6-6
J: TRBJ1-1
CDR3: CASSYARQGNTEAFF
DNA: TGTGCCAGCAGTTACGCTCGGCAGGGGAACACTGAAGCTTTCTTT

D: .
size: .
V: TRBV29-1
J: TRBJ1-4
CDR3: CSVEQPNEKLFF
DNA: TGCAGCGTTGAACAGCCTAATGAAAAACTGTTTTTT

D: .
size: many
V: TRBV5-4
J: TRBJ2-5
CDR3: CASSLPGASETQYF
DNA: TGTGCCAGCAGCTTGCCCGGGGCGTCAGAGACCCAGTACTTC

D: TRBD1
size: .
V: TRBV19
J: TRBJ1-2
CDR3: CASSVQTGGGYTF
DNA: TGTGCCAGTAGTGTACAGACAGGGGGAGGCTACACCTTC

D: TRBD2
size: .
V: TRBV27
J: TRBJ2-5
CDR3: CASSLYVTRRGSKETQYF
DNA: TGTGCCAGCAGTTTATACGTTACGAGGCGGGGGAGTAAAGAGACCCAGTACTTC

D: .
size: .
V: TRBV5-1
J: TRBJ1-1
CDR3: CASSLAPGSTEAFF
DNA: TGCGCCAGCAGCCTGGCCCCAGGGAGCACTGAAGCTTTCTTT

D: TRBD1
size: few
V: TRBV5-1
J: TRBJ2-7
CDR3: CASSMGTGPLHEQYF
DNA: TGCGCCAGCAGCATGGGGACAGGCCCTCTACACGAGCAGTACTTC

D: .
size: .
V: TRBV5-1
J: TRBJ2-2
CDR3: CASSLWGENTGELFF
DNA: TGCGCCAGCAGCTTGTGGGGGGAGAACACCGGGGAGCTGTTTTTT

D: .
size: .
V: TRBV27
J: TRBJ1-1
CDR3: CASSVGEGRTEAFF
DNA: TGTGCCAGCAGCGTGGGGGAGGGAAGGACTGAAGCTTTCTTT

D: TRBD1
size: .
V: TRBV7-3
J: TRBJ2-7
CDR3: CASSLDRPSEQYF
DNA: TGTGCCAGCAGCTTGGACAGGCCATCCGAGCAGTACTTC

D: TRBD2
size: few
V: TRBV19
J: TRBJ2-7
CDR3: CASHPRVGLGEQYF
DNA: TGTGCCAGCCACCCAAGGGTAGGACTAGGGGAGCAGTACTTC

D: TRBD1
size: .
V: TRBV7-2
J: TRBJ2-5
CDR3: CASSPRQGSETQYF
DNA: TGTGCCAGCAGCCCCCGACAGGGGAGCGAGACCCAGTACTTC

D: TRBD1
size: few
V: TRBV2
J: TRBJ1-4
CDR3: CASSYRGGKLFF
DNA: TGTGCCAGCAGTTACAGGGGAGGAAAACTGTTTTTT

D: .
size: .
V: TRBV6-5
J: TRBJ1-6
CDR3: CASSYSSKSYNSPLHF
DNA: TGTGCCAGCAGTTACTCGTCCAAATCCTATAATTCACCCCTCCACTTT

D: TRBD1
size: .
V: TRBV23-1
J: TRBJ1-2
CDR3: CANDGQGGDGYTF
DNA: TGCGCCAACGATGGACAGGGCGGCGATGGCTACACCTTC

D: .
size: .
V: TRBV28
J: TRBJ1-5
CDR3: CASSLDRNEPQHF
DNA: TGTGCCAGCAGTTTAGACAGGAATGAGCCCCAGCATTTT

D: .
size: .
V: TRBV4-1
J: TRBJ1-5
CDR3: CASSRQANQPQHF
DNA: TGCGCCAGCAGCAGACAGGCCAATCAGCCCCAGCATTTT

D: .
size: .
V: TRBV6-5
J: TRBJ2-3
CDR3: CASSYRDLTDTQYF
DNA: TGTGCCAGCAGTTACAGGGATCTAACAGATACGCAGTATTTT

D: TRBD1
size: .
V: TRBV6-4
J: TRBJ2-1
CDR3: CASSDSLRDRGHNEQFF
DNA: TGTGCCAGCAGTGACTCGCTCCGGGACAGGGGGCATAATGAGCAGTTCTTC

D: .
size: few
V: TRBV5-5
J: TRBJ2-3
CDR3: CASSLGGQADTQYF
DNA: TGTGCCAGCAGCTTGGGGGGGCAGGCAGATACGCAGTATTTT

D: TRBD1
size: .
V: TRBV6-1
J: TRBJ1-2
CDR3: CASSERTGGDTYGYTF
DNA: TGTGCCAGCAGTGAAAGGACAGGGGGGGATACCTATGGCTACACCTTC

D: TRBD2
size: .
V: TRBV4-1
J: TRBJ2-1
CDR3: CASSQGSGSYNEQFF
DNA: TGCGCCAGCAGCCAGGGTAGCGGGAGCTACAATGAGCAGTTCTTC

D: .
size: .
V: TRBV11-2
J: TRBJ2-3
CDR3: CASSLPTGGTDTQYF
DNA: TGTGCCAGCAGCTTACCGACAGGAGGCACAGATACGCAGTATTTT

D: TRBD1
size: few
V: TRBV5-1
J: TRBJ1-1
CDR3: CASSQQGMNTEAFF
DNA: TGCGCCAGCAGCCAACAGGGGATGAACACTGAAGCTTTCTTT

D: .
size: once
V: TRBV30
J: TRBJ1-1
CDR3: CAWTLRGTSSANTEAFF
DNA: TGTGCCTGGACTTTACGAGGCACCTCCTCGGCGAACACTGAAGCTTTCTTT

D: .
size: .
V: TRBV5-1
J: TRBJ2-2
CDR3: CASSLPKSHPGELFF
DNA: TGCGCCAGCAGCTTGCCGAAATCCCACCCCGGGGAGCTGTTTTTT

D: TRBD2
size: .
V: TRBV28
J: TRBJ2-7
CDR3: CASRLSSGGTYEQYF
DNA: TGTGCCAGCCGATTGAGTAGCGGGGGGACCTACGAGCAGTACTTC

D: TRBD1
size: many
V: TRBV30
J: TRBJ1-2
CDR3: CAWSVQGAYGYTF
DNA: TGTGCCTGGAGTGTACAGGGGGCCTATGGCTACACCTTC

D: TRBD1
size: .
V: TRBV5-8
J: TRBJ1-1
CDR3: CASSPGTGAPDLNTEAFF
DNA: TGTGCCAGCAGCCCGGGGACAGGGGCGCCCGATTTGAACACTGAAGCTTTCTTT

D: .
size: .
V: TRBV7-9
J: TRBJ1-3
CDR3: CASRGGSAGNTIYF
DNA: TGTGCCAGCCGCGGCGGGTCAGCTGGAAACACCATATATTTT

D: TRBD1
size: .
V: TRBV19
J: TRBJ1-1
CDR3: CASSIRRTTGGNTEAFF
DNA: TGTGCCAGTAGTATCAGAAGGACTACAGGGGGTAACACTGAAGCTTTCTTT

D: TRBD1
size: .
V: TRBV2
J: TRBJ1-5
CDR3: CASSPDRVGTVLNQPQHF
DNA: TGTGCCAGCAGTCCTGATCGCGTGGGGACAGTTCTCAATCAGCCCCAGCATTTT

D: TRBD1
size: .
V: TRBV11-3
J: TRBJ2-3
CDR3: CASSYSAGTGGADTQYF
DNA: TGTGCCAGCAGCTACTCCGCCGGGACAGGGGGCGCGGATACGCAGTATTTT

D: .
size: few
V: TRBV20-1
J: TRBJ1-1
CDR3: CSARFVEAFF
DNA: TGCAGTGCTAGGTTTGTTGAAGCTTTCTTT

D: TRBD2
size: .
V: TRBV5-4
J: TRBJ2-5
CDR3: CASSRAGDGETQYF
DNA: TGTGCCAGCAGCAGGGCGGGGGACGGGGAGACCCAGTACTTC